This TCR beta chain was found in a study of radiotherapy plus CTLA-4 blockade in lung cancer. The CDR3 sequence is 17 residues long. Germline CDR1 is SGHKS and CDR2 is YYEKEE (reference sequence). Method: immunoSEQ multiplex PCR; TCRdb's copy keeps in-frame clones and lacks some. Of over 70,000 clones in the sample, around 86% were seen once. This chain joins TRBV5-5 and TRBJ2-5, with D unclear. With the DNA end fitting TRBJ2-7 better, the J assignment may be wrong. This specimen was peripheral blood, taken from a patient treated with radiotherapy plus ipilimumab. The receptor's source is a human donor with non-small cell lung cancer who had a partial response to radiotherapy plus ipilimumab. CDR3 region: CASSLASFRISSYEQYF. DNA of the CDR3: TGTGCCAGCAGCTTGGCGTCTTTCAGGATCAGCTCCTACGAGCAGTACTTC.